A selection of T cell receptor beta chains follows, all from one sample in a study of cytomegalovirus exposure and HLA in healthy donors. TCRdb's copy holds only in-frame clones and misses some; the assay was immunoSEQ multiplex PCR. The sample carries roughly 130,000 clones, 88% recorded once. Sequencing input: PBMCs. The receptors stem from a man between 25 and 39 years old in good health and CMV-seronegative. CDR3s include the opening cysteine and the closing phenylalanine or tryptophan. Each record gives: J gene, D gene, clone size, V gene, CDR3 DNA, CDR3 protein. D genes are given only for firm matches. A clone size is listed for some rows: how often the clone was seen (once, few, many), or a class if it is expanded.

J gene: TRBJ2-3; D gene: .; clone size: .; V gene: TRBV10-3; CDR3 DNA: TGTGCCATCAGTGACTCTAGCGTAGCCACAGATACGCAGTATTTT; CDR3 protein: CAISDSSVATDTQYF
J gene: TRBJ1-1; D gene: .; clone size: .; V gene: TRBV16; CDR3 DNA: TGTGCCAGCAGCCATCTCACAGGGATGAACACTGAAGCTTTCTTT; CDR3 protein: CASSHLTGMNTEAFF
J gene: TRBJ1-2; D gene: TRBD1; clone size: .; V gene: TRBV9; CDR3 DNA: TGTGCCAGCAGCGTAGACCAGGGGGCGGACTATGGCTACACCTTC; CDR3 protein: CASSVDQGADYGYTF
J gene: TRBJ2-5; D gene: .; clone size: .; V gene: TRBV5-4; CDR3 DNA: TGTGCCAGCAGCTGGGGGGACTGGCAAGAGACCCAGTACTTC; CDR3 protein: CASSWGDWQETQYF
J gene: TRBJ2-2; D gene: .; clone size: .; V gene: TRBV9; CDR3 DNA: TGTGCCAGCAGCGAGCGAGTGAACACCGGGGAGCTGTTTTTT; CDR3 protein: CASSERVNTGELFF
J gene: TRBJ2-3; D gene: TRBD2; clone size: .; V gene: TRBV7-3; CDR3 DNA: TGTGCCAGCAGCTTAGTATCTAGCGGGAGCACAGATACGCAGTATTTT; CDR3 protein: CASSLVSSGSTDTQYF
J gene: TRBJ2-1; D gene: TRBD2; clone size: .; V gene: TRBV10-1; CDR3 DNA: TGCGCCAGCAGTGAGCCGGGACTAGCGGGACAAAATGAGCAGTTCTTC; CDR3 protein: CASSEPGLAGQNEQFF
J gene: TRBJ2-2; D gene: .; clone size: .; V gene: TRBV7-2; CDR3 DNA: TGTGCCAGCAGCTTGACAGGCTCCACCGGGGAGCTGTTTTTT; CDR3 protein: CASSLTGSTGELFF
J gene: TRBJ2-4; D gene: .; clone size: .; V gene: TRBV6-5; CDR3 DNA: TGTGCCAGCAGGGGCCTATCCAAAAACATTCAGTACTTC; CDR3 protein: CASRGLSKNIQYF
J gene: TRBJ1-1; D gene: .; clone size: .; V gene: TRBV7-9; CDR3 DNA: TGTGCCAGCAGCCTCTTGAAACAGGTCTACATGAACACTGAAGCTTTCTTT; CDR3 protein: CASSLLKQVYMNTEAFF
J gene: TRBJ1-2; D gene: TRBD1; clone size: .; V gene: TRBV6-5; CDR3 DNA: TGTGCCAGCAGTTCCGGTAGGGGGCAGACCAACTATGGCTACACCTTC; CDR3 protein: CASSSGRGQTNYGYTF
J gene: TRBJ1-4; D gene: TRBD1; clone size: .; V gene: TRBV27; CDR3 DNA: TGTGCCAGCAGTTTTCTATCGTCCAGGGACAGCAAAAAACTGTTTTTT; CDR3 protein: CASSFLSSRDSKKLFF
J gene: TRBJ2-5; D gene: .; clone size: .; V gene: TRBV5-4; CDR3 DNA: TGTGCCAGCAGCTCGGGGACACAAAAGTACCAAGAGACCCAGTACTTC; CDR3 protein: CASSSGTQKYQETQYF
J gene: TRBJ2-7; D gene: .; clone size: few; V gene: TRBV2; CDR3 DNA: TGTGCCAGCTCGGCGGAGACCCACGAGCAGTACTTC; CDR3 protein: CASSAETHEQYF
J gene: TRBJ2-7; D gene: TRBD2; clone size: .; V gene: TRBV7-2; CDR3 DNA: TGTGCCAGCAGCTCCGCAGCGGGAGGGCCCTACGAGCAGTACTTC; CDR3 protein: CASSSAAGGPYEQYF
J gene: TRBJ2-7; D gene: .; clone size: .; V gene: TRBV7-2; CDR3 DNA: TGTGCCAGCAGCTTAGCGTGGCAGGGGTTGGCCGAGCAGTACTTC; CDR3 protein: CASSLAWQGLAEQYF
J gene: TRBJ1-2; D gene: .; clone size: .; V gene: TRBV9; CDR3 DNA: TGTGCCAGCAGTCTTGACAGTAACTATGGCTACACCTTC; CDR3 protein: CASSLDSNYGYTF
J gene: TRBJ2-7; D gene: .; clone size: .; V gene: TRBV6-5; CDR3 DNA: TGTGCCAGCAGTTACGGCAGCGCCTCACCCTACGAGCAGTACTTC; CDR3 protein: CASSYGSASPYEQYF
J gene: TRBJ1-4; D gene: .; clone size: .; V gene: TRBV7-9; CDR3 DNA: TGTGCCAGCAGCTTATCAGGGGCAGAAAAACTGTTTTTT; CDR3 protein: CASSLSGAEKLFF
J gene: TRBJ2-1; D gene: TRBD2; clone size: .; V gene: TRBV10-2; CDR3 DNA: TGCGCCAGCAGTGACGGACTAGCACAGTTCTTC; CDR3 protein: CASSDGLAQFF
J gene: TRBJ2-1; D gene: TRBD2; clone size: .; V gene: TRBV10-2; CDR3 DNA: TGCGCCAGCAGTGAGTCAAAACAGACTAGCGGGAATGAGCAGTTCTTC; CDR3 protein: CASSESKQTSGNEQFF
J gene: TRBJ2-2; D gene: .; clone size: few; V gene: TRBV6-4; CDR3 DNA: TGTGCCAGCACCAACACGGCTGGGGGCGACACCGGGGAGCTGTTTTTT; CDR3 protein: CASTNTAGGDTGELFF
J gene: TRBJ2-4; D gene: TRBD1; clone size: .; V gene: TRBV7-9; CDR3 DNA: TGTGCCAGCAGCCCTCGGACAGGGGAGAACATTCAGTACTTC; CDR3 protein: CASSPRTGENIQYF
J gene: TRBJ1-1; D gene: TRBD1; clone size: .; V gene: TRBV5-1; CDR3 DNA: TGCGCCAGCAGCTTGGAACAGGGGGCAACTAACACTGAAGCTTTCTTT; CDR3 protein: CASSLEQGATNTEAFF
J gene: TRBJ2-3; D gene: .; clone size: .; V gene: TRBV29-1; CDR3 DNA: TGCAGCGTGGGTACAGGGACCGATACGCAGTATTTT; CDR3 protein: CSVGTGTDTQYF
J gene: TRBJ2-5; D gene: .; clone size: once; V gene: TRBV19; CDR3 DNA: TGTGCCAGTAGTATAGGGCCATCCCAAGAGACCCAGTACTTC; CDR3 protein: CASSIGPSQETQYF
J gene: TRBJ2-7; D gene: TRBD2; clone size: .; V gene: TRBV5-5; CDR3 DNA: TGTGCCAGCAGCACCGGACTAGCGGGAGGGGGATACGAGCAGTACTTC; CDR3 protein: CASSTGLAGGGYEQYF
J gene: TRBJ2-1; D gene: TRBD2; clone size: .; V gene: TRBV2; CDR3 DNA: TGTGCCAGCAGTGGGTCTAGCGGACTCTACAATGAGCAGTTCTTC; CDR3 protein: CASSGSSGLYNEQFF
J gene: TRBJ2-7; D gene: TRBD1; clone size: .; V gene: TRBV5-6; CDR3 DNA: TGTGCCAGCAGCGCGGGGACAGGGGGCCTCTACGAGCAGTACTTC; CDR3 protein: CASSAGTGGLYEQYF
J gene: TRBJ2-1; D gene: .; clone size: .; V gene: TRBV19; CDR3 DNA: TGTGCCAGTAGTATAGAGGGCAGTCTTAACCCTTATCCCACGTACAATGAGCAGTTCTTC; CDR3 protein: CASSIEGSLNPYPTYNEQFF
J gene: TRBJ2-1; D gene: .; clone size: .; V gene: TRBV25-1; CDR3 DNA: TGTGCCAGCAGTCGGGCTAGCCGGCGGTATGAGCAGTTCTTC; CDR3 protein: CASSRASRRYEQFF
J gene: TRBJ2-7; D gene: .; clone size: few; V gene: TRBV6-1; CDR3 DNA: TGTGCCAGCAGTGAGTTAAGCGGATCCTCCTACGAGCAGTACTTC; CDR3 protein: CASSELSGSSYEQYF
J gene: TRBJ2-6; D gene: TRBD2; clone size: .; V gene: TRBV9; CDR3 DNA: TGTGCCAGCAGCGTAGGTAAAACTAGCGGGAGCCGCTCTGGGGCCAACGTCCTGACTTTC; CDR3 protein: CASSVGKTSGSRSGANVLTF
J gene: TRBJ2-1; D gene: TRBD2; clone size: few; V gene: TRBV6-5; CDR3 DNA: TGTGCCACCTACCCTAGCGGGGGACCCTACAATGAGCAGTTCTTC; CDR3 protein: CATYPSGGPYNEQFF
J gene: TRBJ1-1; D gene: .; clone size: .; V gene: TRBV5-4; CDR3 DNA: TGTGCCAGCAGCTTAAACGGCGGGCCCTATATGAACACTGAAGCTTTCTTT; CDR3 protein: CASSLNGGPYMNTEAFF
J gene: TRBJ2-1; D gene: .; clone size: .; V gene: TRBV7-6; CDR3 DNA: TGTGCCAGCAGCAAACAGGGTGGCTCCTACAATGAGCAGTTCTTC; CDR3 protein: CASSKQGGSYNEQFF
J gene: TRBJ2-3; D gene: .; clone size: .; V gene: TRBV11-2; CDR3 DNA: TGTGCCAGCAGCTCTTACTACCGCGATACGCAGTATTTT; CDR3 protein: CASSSYYRDTQYF
J gene: TRBJ1-5; D gene: .; clone size: .; V gene: TRBV25-1; CDR3 DNA: TGTGCCAGCAGACCTGACACGAATCAGCCCCAGCATTTT; CDR3 protein: CASRPDTNQPQHF
J gene: TRBJ2-1; D gene: TRBD2; clone size: .; V gene: TRBV5-1; CDR3 DNA: TGCGCCAGCAGCCGAACCCCCGATAGCGGGATTAGGGATGAGCAGTTCTTC; CDR3 protein: CASSRTPDSGIRDEQFF
J gene: TRBJ1-3; D gene: .; clone size: .; V gene: TRBV6-5; CDR3 DNA: TGTGCCAGGAAAAGGGAGGGATCTGGAAACACCATATATTTT; CDR3 protein: CARKREGSGNTIYF
J gene: TRBJ1-2; D gene: .; clone size: .; V gene: TRBV19; CDR3 DNA: TGTGCCAGTAGTATAGAGTCCTCGAGGGGCTACACCTTC; CDR3 protein: CASSIESSRGYTF
J gene: TRBJ1-2; D gene: .; clone size: .; V gene: TRBV9; CDR3 DNA: TGTGCCAGCAGCGCCATTCCCCCCGGGGGCTACACCTTC; CDR3 protein: CASSAIPPGGYTF
J gene: TRBJ2-5; D gene: .; clone size: .; V gene: TRBV10-2; CDR3 DNA: TGCGCCAGCAGTGAACCTTCGACTATGCAAGAGACCCAGTACTTC; CDR3 protein: CASSEPSTMQETQYF
J gene: TRBJ2-7; D gene: TRBD1; clone size: .; V gene: TRBV27; CDR3 DNA: TGTGCCAGCAGTTCGCACCGGGACAGCAGTGCCTACGAGCAGTACTTC; CDR3 protein: CASSSHRDSSAYEQYF
J gene: TRBJ2-7; D gene: .; clone size: .; V gene: TRBV21-1; CDR3 DNA: TGTGCCAGCAGCAAGCCGGGACAGGGGGCCTACGAGCAGTACTTC; CDR3 protein: CASSKPGQGAYEQYF
J gene: TRBJ2-7; D gene: TRBD1; clone size: .; V gene: TRBV7-2; CDR3 DNA: TGTGCCAGCAGCCGGACAGGGGTCTACGAGCAGTACTTC; CDR3 protein: CASSRTGVYEQYF
J gene: TRBJ2-6; D gene: .; clone size: .; V gene: TRBV11-2; CDR3 DNA: TGTGCCAGCAGCTTAACTAGGGCCAACGTCCTGACTTTC; CDR3 protein: CASSLTRANVLTF
J gene: TRBJ1-1; D gene: .; clone size: once; V gene: TRBV2; CDR3 DNA: TGTGCCAGCGGTTATTTACAGGGTTACACTGAAGCTTTCTTT; CDR3 protein: CASGYLQGYTEAFF
J gene: TRBJ1-5; D gene: .; clone size: .; V gene: TRBV29-1; CDR3 DNA: TGCAGCGTTCTATCCGATAGCAATCAGCCCCAGCATTTT; CDR3 protein: CSVLSDSNQPQHF
J gene: TRBJ2-5; D gene: TRBD1; clone size: .; V gene: TRBV5-1; CDR3 DNA: TGCGCCAGCAGCTTGGAAACAGGGGGCGGGTTGGAGACCCAGTACTTC; CDR3 protein: CASSLETGGGLETQYF
J gene: TRBJ2-7; D gene: .; clone size: .; V gene: TRBV5-1; CDR3 DNA: TGCGCCAGCAGCTTGGTTGGAGGGGGCGACGAGCAGTACTTC; CDR3 protein: CASSLVGGGDEQYF
J gene: TRBJ2-6; D gene: TRBD2; clone size: .; V gene: TRBV2; CDR3 DNA: TGTGCCAGCAGCCCGGGGAGGGCTGGGGCCAACGTCCTGACTTTC; CDR3 protein: CASSPGRAGANVLTF
J gene: TRBJ2-2; D gene: .; clone size: .; V gene: TRBV7-9; CDR3 DNA: TGTGCCAGCAGCTTAGTACGGGGAGGAACTACCGGGGAGCTGTTTTTT; CDR3 protein: CASSLVRGGTTGELFF
J gene: TRBJ2-1; D gene: TRBD2; clone size: .; V gene: TRBV5-1; CDR3 DNA: TGCGCCAGCAGCTCATACGGACTAGCGGGGAGCTCCTACAATGAGCAGTTCTTC; CDR3 protein: CASSSYGLAGSSYNEQFF
J gene: TRBJ2-1; D gene: TRBD2; clone size: once; V gene: TRBV2; CDR3 DNA: TGTGCCAGCAGTGAAGCGCCACTCACTAGCGGGGTTTACAATGAGCAGTTCTTC; CDR3 protein: CASSEAPLTSGVYNEQFF
J gene: TRBJ2-2; D gene: .; clone size: .; V gene: TRBV7-3; CDR3 DNA: TGTGCCAGCAGCGCCTATCCCAGGGTGACTCTGAACACCGGGGAGCTGTTTTTT; CDR3 protein: CASSAYPRVTLNTGELFF
J gene: TRBJ2-3; D gene: .; clone size: once; V gene: TRBV6-5; CDR3 DNA: TGTGCCACCCGAGGCCGACAGGCCAGCACAGATACGCAGTATTTT; CDR3 protein: CATRGRQASTDTQYF